The 6 T cell receptor beta chains below all came from one sample that was sequenced in a study of blood T cell repertoires in COVID-19. Using immunoSEQ multiplex PCR, the repertoire was profiled, and TCRdb retains in-frame clones only, with some absent. The table shows under 350,000 clones, with approximately 90% occurring only once. Material: peripheral blood. The receptors were sampled from a man aged 35 to 55 with acute or convalescent COVID-19.

V usage is TRBV28 and J usage is TRBJ2-7, with D perhaps matching TRBD1 (6 bases). Per the germline V gene, CDR1 is MDHEN and CDR2 is SYDVKM. There are 13 residues in the CDR3. V was pared by 8 bases and J by 1 base, with 12 bases between. The CDR3 DNA reads TGTGCCAGCTCTGAGGACAGTTCCTACGAGCAGTACTTC. It is translated as CASSEDSSYEQYF.

The chain uses TRBV6-5 and TRBJ2-7; maybe TRBD1 (5 bases). Germline CDR1 is MNHEY and CDR2 is SVGAGI. V was pared by 11 bases and J by 8 bases, with 28 bases between. The CDR3 has 15 residues. The CDR3 protein is CASEGSGLGHRKQYF. The CDR3 DNA is TGTGCCTCCGAAGGTTCCGGTCTCGGGCACAGGAAGCAGTACTTC.

The CDR3 region is CASSLGQGRETQYF. CDR3 coding DNA: TGTGCCAGCAGCCTTGGACAGGGACGAGAGACCCAGTACTTC. V is TRBV14 and J is TRBJ2-5; TRBD1 matches 8 bases. This CDR3 spans 14 amino acids. Germline-derived CDR1 and CDR2 are SGHDN and FVKESK. The junction had 5 bases not matched to a gene; V was cut back by 4 bases and J by 4 bases.

This chain joins TRBV2 and TRBJ2-1; 14 bases agree with TRBD2. Per germline, CDR1 SNHLY and CDR2 FYNNEI. This CDR3 has 15 amino acids. Trimming took 8 bases from V and 7 from J; bases not matched to a gene: 7. The CDR3 sequence is CASGGTSGGYNEQFF. CDR3 sequence (DNA): TGTGCCAGCGGGGGGACTAGCGGGGGTTATAATGAGCAGTTCTTC.

The chain combines TRBV3-1 (or the pseudogene TRBV3-2) with TRBJ1-5; D call uncertain. The germline CDR1 and CDR2 sequences are LGHDT and YNNKEL (reference sequence). Deletions cut 0 bases from V and 7 bases from J, with 7 bases between. The CDR3 runs to 13 residues. The CDR3, as DNA: TGTGCCAGCAGCCAAGATACAGAACAGCCCCAGCATTTT. Translated, it gives CASSQDTEQPQHF.

This chain joins TRBV6-5 and TRBJ2-7; TRBD1 aligns across 8 bases. The J segment lost 6 bases and the V segment lost 7 bases, leaving 8 bases of the junction unmatched. Looked up from germline, CDR1 is MNHEY and CDR2 is SVGAGI. The CDR3 is made up of 13 amino acids. Here the CDR3 reads CASKDGRGLEQYF. CDR3 nucleotides: TGTGCCAGCAAGGACGGCAGGGGGCTCGAGCAGTACTTC.